The 18 T cell receptor beta chains in this list originate from one sample, sequenced in a study of blood T cell repertoires in COVID-19 (dated by TCRdb to 2018 to 2020). Libraries were made using the immunoSEQ multiplex PCR assay. The table was pulled from immuneACCESS by TCRdb, which kept in-frame rearrangements only. Such tables lose some clones; where checked, under half of the loss comes from unresolved V genes, and the rest has no known cause. For this sample the table gives roughly 81,000 clones, of which roughly 89% were detected only once. Under 9.5% of the sample comes from the top ten. The sample was peripheral blood. The receptors here all came from a man aged 25-45 years with acute or convalescent COVID-19.

V usage is TRBV28 and J usage is TRBJ1-1; no reliable D call. Trimming cost V 2 bases and J 6 bases, with 10 bases left between them. CDR1 and CDR2 from the germline V gene are MDHEN and SYDVKM. The CDR3 spans 13 residues. CDR3 residues: CASSLRSMAEAFF. CDR3 coding DNA: TGTGCCAGCAGTTTAAGGAGTATGGCTGAAGCTTTCTTT.

V gene TRBV28 combines with J gene TRBJ2-2; the match to TRBD1 covers 7 bases. J lost 6 bases, V lost 3 bases, and 4 bases had no gene match. CDR3 length: 14 residues. In germline, CDR1 is MDHEN, CDR2 SYDVKM. CDR3: CASSFLGQAGELFF. CDR3 sequence (DNA): TGTGCCAGCAGTTTTCTCGGACAGGCCGGGGAGCTGTTTTTT.

The V call is TRBV15, the J call TRBJ2-3; 9 bases match TRBD2. Germline CDR1 is LNHNV and CDR2 is YYDKDF (reference sequence). The V segment lost 1 base and the J segment 5 bases; nucleotides outside the gene matches: 7. The CDR3 loop spans 16 amino acids. This chain's CDR3 is CATSRVAGGPRDTQYF. The DNA for the CDR3 is TGTGCCACCAGCAGAGTTGCGGGAGGGCCGAGAGATACGCAGTATTTT.

The rearrangement links TRBV28 to TRBJ2-2; maybe TRBD2 (6 bases). Deletions cut 2 bases from V and 7 bases from J, with 14 bases between. There are 15 residues in the CDR3. Germline CDR1 reads MDHEN; CDR2 reads SYDVKM. The CDR3 bases are TGTGCCAGCAGTTTAAGGTCCATCGGGGGCGGGGAGCTGTTTTTT. Residues: CASSLRSIGGGELFF.

The chain carries TRBV9 and TRBJ2-5; the match to TRBD2 covers 8 bases. CDR3 size: 15 residues. The V gene end was trimmed by 2 bases and the J gene end by 2 bases; junction bases not matched to a gene: 5. Germline lookup yields CDR1 SGDLS and CDR2 YYNGEE. In nucleotides, the CDR3 is TGTGCCAGCAGCGTTAGCGGGGCCTTTCAAGAGACCCAGTACTTC. Its translation is CASSVSGAFQETQYF.

The V and J genes are TRBV28 and TRBJ2-1; D ambiguous. CDR3 size: 14 residues. V dropped 5 bases and J dropped 8 bases, with 16 bases sitting between them. The germline V gene encodes CDR1 MDHEN and CDR2 SYDVKM. The CDR3 coding sequence is TGTGCCAGCAGTCCCCCCTTACAATTCCATGAGCAGTTCTTC. This translates into CASSPPLQFHEQFF.

This rearrangement joins TRBV3-1 (or the pseudogene TRBV3-2) to TRBJ1-2; a weak D match, TRBD1 (5 bases). The CDR3 sequence is 15 residues long. Germline CDR1 and CDR2: LGHDT and YNNKEL (reference sequence). Trimming pared 7 bases from V and 6 bases from J, leaving 21 bases between. The CDR3 DNA reads as TGTGCCAGCAACAATCAGGGAGGATCATCCGATGGCTACACCTTC. Translated, it gives CASNNQGGSSDGYTF.

Points on this clone: The junction does not match germline at one end; this may be a read error. The chain carries TRBV6-5 and TRBJ2-5; weak D call: TRBD1 (6 bases). Germline V lookup: CDR1 MNHEY, CDR2 SVGAGI. The CDR3 has 14 residues. The CDR3 loop is CASSYWVEGGTQYF. In DNA, the CDR3 is TGTGCCAGCAGCTACTGGGTGGAAGGGGGGACCCAGTACTTC.

The rearrangement joins TRBV3-1 (or the pseudogene TRBV3-2) to TRBJ1-1; D not resolved. Per germline, CDR1 LGHDT and CDR2 YNNKEL (reference sequence). Between the trimmed V and J ends, which lost 5 bases and 6 bases, there was a span of 13 bases. The CDR3 extends over 13 amino acids. CDR3 in DNA: TGTGCCAGCAGCAAAATAGGGAGCTCTGAAGCTTTCTTT. This sequence encodes CASSKIGSSEAFF.

The chain carries TRBV2 and TRBJ2-2; TRBD2 matches 7 bases. From germline, CDR1 is SNHLY and CDR2 FYNNEI. The CDR3 is 15 residues long. V trimming: 7 bases; J trimming: 5 bases; junction bases outside the gene matches: 10. This CDR3 reads CASTPRWGGTGELFF. As DNA, the CDR3 is TGTGCCAGCACTCCTAGGTGGGGAGGGACCGGGGAGCTGTTTTTT.

This clone occurred a few times. This sequence joins TRBV4-2 and TRBJ2-7, with 9 bases that match TRBD2. The CDR3 totals 16 residues. CDR1 is LGHNA and CDR2 is YNFKEQ in the germline V gene. V lost 4 bases and J lost 3; bases outside the gene matches: 10. The CDR3 sequence: CASSREPGGRGYEQYF. DNA for the CDR3: TGTGCCAGCAGCCGGGAACCCGGCGGGAGGGGCTACGAGCAGTACTTC.

The chain couples TRBV30 to TRBJ2-2, with 9 bases lining up with TRBD2. In germline, CDR1 is GTSNPN, CDR2 SVGIG (reference sequence). Trimming at V came to 1 base and at J to 3 bases, leaving 6 bases not matched to a gene. The CDR3 is made up of 16 amino acids. CDR3 DNA: TGTGCCTGGAGTGGATCTAGCGGGATAGACACCGGGGAGCTGTTTTTT. Its translation: CAWSGSSGIDTGELFF.

The chain carries TRBV7-2 and TRBJ2-3; a weak D match, TRBD2 (6 bases). Per the germline V gene, CDR1 is SGHTA and CDR2 is FQGNSA. V gave up 11 bases and J gave up 2 bases, with 11 bases separating them. The CDR3 is made up of 12 amino acids. CDR3 DNA sequence: TGTGCCGGGGGAGGTCCCACAGATACGCAGTATTTT. Translated: CAGGGPTDTQYF.

The chain recombines TRBV29-1 with TRBJ1-4; D remains ambiguous. The CDR3 totals 14 residues. V was trimmed by 7 bases and J by 2 bases, leaving 14 bases between them. CDR1 and CDR2 from the germline V gene are SQVTM and ANQGSEA. CDR3: CSAVSLTTNEKLFF. The CDR3 bases are TGCAGCGCTGTGTCACTCACTACTAATGAAAAACTGTTTTTT.

The J gene is TRBJ2-1, the V gene TRBV2; D is possibly TRBD2 (6 bases). This CDR3 contains 16 residues. The ends were cut back, 9 bases at V and 6 bases at J, with 24 bases in the middle. Germline V lookup: CDR1 SNHLY, CDR2 FYNNEI. The chain's CDR3 is CARTPGRSNKCNEQFF. The CDR3 DNA reads as TGTGCCAGAACACCGGGGAGGTCTAATAAATGCAATGAGCAGTTCTTC.

This clone was observed a single time. The rearrangement joins TRBV6-5 to TRBJ1-2; D is undetermined. Germline V gene lookup returns CDR1 MNHEY and CDR2 SVGAGI. V dropped 10 bases and J dropped 8 bases, with 14 bases sitting between them. The CDR3 is 11 amino acids. The CDR3 protein is CATRLQSGYTF. CDR3 in DNA: TGTGCCACCAGGTTACAGTCCGGCTACACCTTC.

The chain uses TRBV5-6 and TRBJ1-2, with 12 nucleotides matching TRBD1. The V and J ends lost 9 bases and 7 bases, in that order; junction bases with no gene match: 4. The CDR3 length is 12 residues. The germline V gene encodes CDR1 SGHDT and CDR2 YYEEEE. CDR3 protein: CAIGTGGSGYTF. The CDR3 DNA sequence: TGTGCCATAGGGACAGGGGGCAGTGGCTACACCTTC.

This rearrangement joins TRBV9 to TRBJ2-3; possible D gene TRBD2, 5 bases. V gave up 4 bases and J gave up 0 bases, with 12 bases separating them. The CDR3 runs 15 residues. CDR1 is SGDLS and CDR2 is YYNGEE in the germline V gene. The CDR3 DNA follows: TGTGCCAGCAGCCCGGGGAGTTCTAGCACAGATACGCAGTATTTT. Translating it yields CASSPGSSSTDTQYF.